This paragraph covers one T cell receptor beta chain sequence. Its antigen remains unknown. The V and J ends lost 3 bases and 5 bases respectively, with 10 bases between them. The CDR3 covers 13 residues. Germline V gene sequence: CDR1 MNHNS, CDR2 SASEGT. The sample comes from a study of cytomegalovirus exposure and HLA in healthy donors. Regarding the study as a whole: Later analysis showed TCR association rates varying by HLA locus, highest for DRB1 and lowest for HLA-C.

PCR primers comprised 60 Vbeta and 13 Jbeta primers. Some clones are missing from TCRdb's copy, which holds only in-frame ones; the method was immunoSEQ multiplex PCR. The repertoire includes over 150,000 clones, roughly 80% of them detected once, and 4% to 5.5% sits in the top ten. The source is a man aged 25 to 40 in good health and CMV-seronegative. V and J are TRBV6-1 and TRBJ1-2; TRBD1 might be the D (5 bases). The sample consisted of PBMCs. CDR3 DNA: TGTGCCAGCAGTGAGAACGACAGATATGGCTACACCTTC. This gives the protein CASSENDRYGYTF.